Each of the 25 T cell receptor beta chains below was sequenced from the same sample in a study of shared clonotypes between healthy human individuals. Using immunoSEQ multiplex PCR, the repertoire was profiled, and TCRdb retains in-frame clones only, with some absent. The sample records around 500,000 clones, 81% being singletons. Sequenced input: PBMCs. The receptors come from a woman in her thirties or forties in good health. Some clones in this sample may be carry-over from other donors' samples.

About this clone itself: This likely traces to a read error, being one base from a far larger clone. Different DNA sequences within this sample yield the same CDR3. The chain links TRBV28 to TRBJ2-3, with 11 bases that match TRBD2. Germline values: CDR1 MDHEN, CDR2 SYDVKM. There are 16 residues in the CDR3. The CDR3 is CASSKGLAVSTDTQYF. In DNA form, the CDR3 reads TGCGCCAGCAGTAAGGGACTAGCGGTTAGCACAGATACGCAGTATTTT.

The J gene is TRBJ2-1, the V gene TRBV7-2, with D hard to call. The V gene lost 2 bases and the J gene lost 11 bases, with 16 bases spanning the gap. The germline V gene has CDR1 SGHTA and CDR2 FQGNSA. The CDR3 has 14 residues. For the CDR3, the DNA is TGTGCCAGCAGCTTACCGGATGGAGCTAAGAAGCAGTTCTTC. Amino acids: CASSLPDGAKKQFF.

J is TRBJ2-7 and V is TRBV9, with 7 bases that match TRBD1. Losses at the gene ends were 2 bases for V and 6 bases for J; bases not matched to a gene: 14. CDR1 and CDR2 from the germline V gene are SGDLS and YYNGEE. The CDR3 runs 16 residues. Written as DNA, the CDR3 is TGTGCCAGCAGCGTTGTGCAATCAGGGGGATTGGGCGAGCAGTACTTC. This translates into CASSVVQSGGLGEQYF.

The count of this clone is one. The chain couples TRBV4-1 to TRBJ1-5; D is perhaps TRBD1 (5 bases). Germline values: CDR1 MGHRA, CDR2 YSYEKL. This CDR3 has 17 amino acids. Trimming cost V 4 bases and J 1 base, with 17 bases left between them. Here the CDR3 reads CASSPSPSGTSNQPQHF. The CDR3 DNA follows: TGCGCCAGCAGCCCGTCCCCCTCCGGGACCAGCAATCAGCCCCAGCATTTT.

The table lists this clone with a count of one. V usage is TRBV2 and J usage is TRBJ1-1; D may be TRBD1 (6 bases). Germline CDR1 SNHLY, CDR2 FYNNEI. V lost 11 bases, J lost 0 bases, and 10 bases lay in between. The CDR3 consists of 12 residues. CDR3 sequence (DNA): TGTGCCCTACGGGGGCTGAACACTGAAGCTTTCTTT. Protein sequence: CALRGLNTEAFF.

The J gene is TRBJ2-5, the V gene TRBV7-2; TRBD2 matches 9 bases. V lost 3 bases to trimming and J lost 3 bases; unmatched junction nucleotides: 2. Germline-derived CDR1 and CDR2 are SGHTA and FQGNSA. The CDR3 has 14 amino acids. The CDR3 nucleotides are TGTGCCAGCAGCTTGGCGGGAGGGAAAGAGACCCAGTACTTC. Encoded protein: CASSLAGGKETQYF.

This chain uses TRBV9 with TRBJ1-1; TRBD1 matches at 7 bases. This CDR3 contains 14 residues. J gave up 1 base and V 6 bases, and 6 bases lay outside the gene matches. Germline loops: CDR1 SGDLS, CDR2 YYNGEE. In DNA form, the CDR3 reads TGTGCCAGCACTCGGACAGGCCGGAACACTGAAGCTTTCTTT. Its translation: CASTRTGRNTEAFF.

The chain carries TRBV29-1 and TRBJ2-7; D perhaps matches TRBD1 (5 bases). Germline V gene lookup returns CDR1 SQVTM and CDR2 ANQGSEA. The V and J ends lost 6 bases and 1 base respectively, with 7 bases between them. The CDR3 is 11 amino acids. CDR3: CSVRQSYEQYF. The CDR3 DNA reads as TGCAGCGTGAGACAGTCCTACGAGCAGTACTTC.

This clone was recorded many times. The V call is TRBV18, the J call TRBJ2-1; 11 nucleotides match TRBD2. This CDR3 has 15 amino acids. V gave up 4 bases and J gave up 2 bases; unmatched junction bases: 1. From germline, CDR1 is KGHSH and CDR2 LQKENI. CDR3 sequence (DNA): TGTGCCAGCTCACGGGGACTAGCGGCCTACAATGAGCAGTTCTTC. This sequence encodes CASSRGLAAYNEQFF.

A word on this clone: A far larger clone is one nucleotide away, so this likely arose from a read error. This sample includes further DNA sequences coding for the same CDR3. The chain employs TRBV7-9 and TRBJ1-2; weak D call: TRBD1 (5 bases). This CDR3 comprises 13 residues. Germline assignment: CDR1 SEHNR and CDR2 FQNEAQ (reference sequence). The CDR3, as DNA: TGTGCCAGCAGCTTTTTCCAGGGATATGGCTACACCTTT. It codes for CASSFFQGYGYTF.

Notes on this clone: A far larger clone is just one base off, so this is likely a read error. Other DNA sequences of this sample code for an identical CDR3. The chain recombines TRBV5-1 with TRBJ1-1; D perhaps matches TRBD1 (5 bases). CDR1 and CDR2 from the germline V gene are SGHRS and YFSETQ. This CDR3 comprises 13 residues. V dropped 1 base and J dropped 4 bases, with 8 bases sitting between them. CDR3: CASSLRGCTEAFF. CDR3 bases: TGCGCCAGCAGCTTGAGGGGCTGCACTGAAGCTTTCTTT.

This clone has a single count. The chain links TRBV29-1 to TRBJ2-1; 7 bases align to TRBD1. The CDR3 runs 13 residues. The V gene's germline CDR1 is SQVTM and CDR2 ANQGSEA. V lost 7 bases, J lost 2 bases, and 5 bases stayed unmatched. The CDR3 nucleotides read TGCAGCGCGGGACAGAGTACCTACAATGAGCAGTTCTTC. As protein: CSAGQSTYNEQFF.

The chain uses TRBV28 and TRBJ1-2; no definite D call. This CDR3 is 12 amino acids long. From germline, CDR1 is MDHEN and CDR2 SYDVKM. Trimming stripped 7 bases from V and 2 bases from J, with 8 bases between. CDR3 protein: CASKLSNYGYTF. The CDR3 DNA reads as TGTGCCAGCAAGCTCTCCAACTATGGCTACACCTTC.

The chain uses TRBV5-4 and TRBJ2-3; D remains unclear. Trimming took off 0 bases at V and 2 bases at J, with 7 bases between the two ends. This CDR3 has 14 amino acids. In germline, CDR1 is SGHNT, CDR2 YYREEE (reference sequence). DNA for the CDR3: TGTGCCAGCAGCTTGGCAGGATCCACAGATACGCAGTATTTT. Translated, it gives CASSLAGSTDTQYF.

This clone was counted a single time. Here the CDR3 reads CATSRGGGYYGYTF. CDR3 sequence (DNA): TGTGCCACCAGCAGAGGAGGGGGGTACTATGGCTACACCTTC. The J gene is TRBJ1-2, the V gene TRBV15; the D gene is possibly TRBD1 (6 bases). This CDR3 comprises 14 residues. Trimming stripped 1 base from V and 3 bases from J, with 9 bases between. Germline V gene sequence: CDR1 LNHNV, CDR2 YYDKDF (reference sequence).

There are a few counts of this clone. The CDR3 region has the DNA TGTGCCAGCAGCAGGGGACTAGCGGGAGCGAGCGGGGAGCTGTTTTTT. Translated, it gives CASSRGLAGASGELFF. The rearrangement uses TRBV7-3 and TRBJ2-2; 14 positions agree with TRBD2. From germline, CDR1 is SGHTA and CDR2 FQGTGA. V gave up 5 bases and J gave up 7 bases; unmatched junction bases: 6. The CDR3 totals 16 residues.

V is TRBV27 and J is TRBJ2-5; D uncertain. The germline gives CDR1 MNHEY, CDR2 SMNVEV (reference sequence). There are 14 residues in the CDR3. Trimming shortened V by 3 bases and J by 1 base, and 9 bases separated the two germline ends. DNA of the CDR3: TGTGCCAGCAGTTTTCGGCAGACCCAAGAGACCCAGTACTTC. Its translation: CASSFRQTQETQYF.

The chain combines TRBV6-1 with TRBJ2-1, with a possible D match to TRBD2 (6 bases). Between the trimmed V and J ends, which lost 3 bases and 5 bases, there was a span of 8 bases. CDR3 length: 13 residues. CDR1 is MNHNS, CDR2 SASEGT, per germline. CDR3 region: CASSDRTNNEQFF. The CDR3 coding sequence is TGTGCCAGCAGTGATCGGACTAACAATGAGCAGTTCTTC.

This rearrangement joins TRBV11-2 to TRBJ2-5; D gene ambiguous. Trimming cost V 5 bases and J 2 bases, with 12 bases left between them. The CDR3 extends over 14 amino acids. CDR1 is SGHAT, CDR2 FQNNGV, per germline. Here the CDR3 DNA reads TGTGCCAGCAGCCCCCGTCTAAATCAAGAGACCCAGTACTTC. Its protein product is CASSPRLNQETQYF.

Comments on this clone: This probably arose from a read error, given a far larger clone one base away. In the same sample, other DNA sequences code for this CDR3. The chain employs TRBV7-9 and TRBJ1-2; 10 bases align to TRBD1. Germline values: CDR1 SEHNR, CDR2 FQNEAQ (reference sequence). The CDR3 totals 15 residues. In DNA form, the CDR3 reads TGTGCTAGCAGCGTACGTGGGACAGGGGTCTATGGCTACACCTTC. This codes for CASSVRGTGVYGYTF.

The chain links TRBV19 to TRBJ1-1; D remains ambiguous. CDR3 length: 15 amino acids. The germline V gene encodes CDR1 LNHDA and CDR2 SQIVND (reference sequence). Trimming shortened V by 4 bases and J by 6 bases, and 18 bases separated the two germline ends. DNA for the CDR3: TGTGCCAGTAGTACCCCTCGGGCAGTTAACTCTGAAGCTTTCTTT. Protein: CASSTPRAVNSEAFF.

This chain connects TRBV28 to TRBJ1-5; TRBD1 matches at 10 bases. The CDR3 is made up of 15 amino acids. CDR1 and CDR2 from the germline V gene are MDHEN and SYDVKM. Trimming took 6 bases from V and 6 from J; bases not matched to a gene: 8. This chain's CDR3 is CASSPGTGESQPQHF. The DNA of the CDR3 is TGTGCCAGCAGCCCTGGGACAGGGGAAAGTCAGCCCCAGCATTTT.

The DNA for the CDR3 is TGTGCCAGCAGCTTAGTCCCGGGGGGGGACTATGGCTACACCTTC. It encodes CASSLVPGGDYGYTF. The genes are TRBV11-2 and TRBJ1-2, with D possibly TRBD1 on 5 matching bases. The CDR3 has 15 amino acids. Germline assignment: CDR1 SGHAT and CDR2 FQNNGV. Trimming took 1 base from V and 3 from J, leaving 12 bases between them.

The V call is TRBV5-1, the J call TRBJ2-7; TRBD1 matches at 10 bases. The CDR3 is 13 amino acids. Looked up from germline, CDR1 is SGHRS and CDR2 is YFSETQ. V lost 4 bases to trimming and J lost 9 bases; unmatched junction nucleotides: 7. CDR3 nucleotide sequence: TGCGCCAGCAGCCTTCGGGACAGGGGTTGGCAGTACTTC. It translates to CASSLRDRGWQYF.

V is TRBV10-3 and J is TRBJ2-3; D is undetermined. CDR1 is ENHRY and CDR2 is SYGVKD in the germline V gene. The CDR3 covers 12 residues. V was shortened by 4 bases and J by 3 bases, with 5 bases between the two germline ends. The CDR3 reads CAISAQTDTQYF. CDR3 in DNA: TGTGCCATCAGTGCCCAAACAGATACGCAGTATTTT.